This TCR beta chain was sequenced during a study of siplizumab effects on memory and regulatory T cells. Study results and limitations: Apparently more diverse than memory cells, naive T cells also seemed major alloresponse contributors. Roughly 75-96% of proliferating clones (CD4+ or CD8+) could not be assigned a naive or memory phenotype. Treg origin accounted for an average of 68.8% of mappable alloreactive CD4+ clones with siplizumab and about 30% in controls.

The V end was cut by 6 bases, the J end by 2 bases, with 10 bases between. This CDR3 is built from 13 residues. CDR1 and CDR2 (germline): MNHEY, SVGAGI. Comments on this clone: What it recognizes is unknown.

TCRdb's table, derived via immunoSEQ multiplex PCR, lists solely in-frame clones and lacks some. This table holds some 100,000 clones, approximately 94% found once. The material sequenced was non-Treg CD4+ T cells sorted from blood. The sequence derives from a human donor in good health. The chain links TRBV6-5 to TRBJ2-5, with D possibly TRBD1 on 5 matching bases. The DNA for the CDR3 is TGTGCCAGCAGACAGGATACACAAGAGACCCAGTACTTC. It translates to CASRQDTQETQYF.